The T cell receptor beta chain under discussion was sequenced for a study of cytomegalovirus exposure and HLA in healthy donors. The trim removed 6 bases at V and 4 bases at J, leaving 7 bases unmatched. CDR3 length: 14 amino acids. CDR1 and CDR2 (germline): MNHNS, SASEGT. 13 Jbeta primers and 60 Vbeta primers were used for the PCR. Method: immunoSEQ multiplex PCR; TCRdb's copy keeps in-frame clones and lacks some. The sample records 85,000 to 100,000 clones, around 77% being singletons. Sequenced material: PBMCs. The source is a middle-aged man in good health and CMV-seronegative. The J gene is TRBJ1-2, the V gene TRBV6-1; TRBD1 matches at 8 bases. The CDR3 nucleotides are TGTGCCAGCAGCCGGACAGGGCTTCTCTATGGCTACACCTTC. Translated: CASSRTGLLYGYTF.